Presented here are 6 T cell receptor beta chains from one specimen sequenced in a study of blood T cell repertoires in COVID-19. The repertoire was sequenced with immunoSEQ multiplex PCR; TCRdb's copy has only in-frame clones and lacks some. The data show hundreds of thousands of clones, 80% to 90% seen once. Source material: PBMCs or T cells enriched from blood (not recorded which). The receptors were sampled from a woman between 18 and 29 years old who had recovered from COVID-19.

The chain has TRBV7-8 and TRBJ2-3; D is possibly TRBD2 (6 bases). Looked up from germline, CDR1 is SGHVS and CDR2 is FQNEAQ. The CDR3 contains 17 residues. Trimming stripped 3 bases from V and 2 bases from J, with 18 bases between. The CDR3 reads CASSFPDRDFFTDTQYF. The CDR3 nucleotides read TGTGCCAGCAGCTTCCCCGACCGGGACTTCTTCACAGATACGCAGTATTTT.

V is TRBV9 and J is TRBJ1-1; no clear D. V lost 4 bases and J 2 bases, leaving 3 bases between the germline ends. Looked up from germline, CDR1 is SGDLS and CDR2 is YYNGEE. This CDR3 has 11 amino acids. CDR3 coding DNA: TGTGCCAGCAGCCCAAACACTGAAGCTTTCTTT. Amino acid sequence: CASSPNTEAFF.

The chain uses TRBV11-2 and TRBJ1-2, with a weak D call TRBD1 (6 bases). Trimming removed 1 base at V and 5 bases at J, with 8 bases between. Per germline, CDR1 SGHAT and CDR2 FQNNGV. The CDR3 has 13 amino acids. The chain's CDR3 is CASSLGTVYGYTF. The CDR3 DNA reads TGTGCCAGCAGCTTAGGGACAGTATATGGCTACACCTTC.

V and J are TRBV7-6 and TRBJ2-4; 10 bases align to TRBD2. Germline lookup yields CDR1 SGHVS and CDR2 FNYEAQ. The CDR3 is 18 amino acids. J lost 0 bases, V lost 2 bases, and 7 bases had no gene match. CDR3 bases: TGTGCCAGCAGCTTATCCAGCGGGGGGGCACTAGCCAAAAACATTCAGTACTTC. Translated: CASSLSSGGALAKNIQYF.

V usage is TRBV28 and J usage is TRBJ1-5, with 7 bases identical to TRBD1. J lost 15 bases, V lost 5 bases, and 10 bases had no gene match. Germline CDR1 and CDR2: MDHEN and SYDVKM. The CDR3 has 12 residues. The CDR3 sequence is CASSPTGRLGHF. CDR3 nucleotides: TGTGCCAGCAGTCCGACAGGGAGACTTGGGCATTTT.

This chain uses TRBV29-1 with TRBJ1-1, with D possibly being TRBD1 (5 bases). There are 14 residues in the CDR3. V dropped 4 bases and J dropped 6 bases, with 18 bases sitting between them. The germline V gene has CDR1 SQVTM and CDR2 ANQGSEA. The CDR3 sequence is CSVGRGGVGAEAFF. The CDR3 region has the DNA TGCAGCGTTGGACGGGGAGGGGTTGGTGCTGAAGCTTTCTTT. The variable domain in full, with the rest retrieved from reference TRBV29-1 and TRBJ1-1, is SAVISQKPSRDICQRGTSLTIQCQVDSQVTMMFWYRQQPGQSLTLIATANQGSEATYESGFVIDKFPISRPNLTFSTLTVSNMSPEDSSIYLCSVGRGGVGAEAFFGQGTRLTVV.